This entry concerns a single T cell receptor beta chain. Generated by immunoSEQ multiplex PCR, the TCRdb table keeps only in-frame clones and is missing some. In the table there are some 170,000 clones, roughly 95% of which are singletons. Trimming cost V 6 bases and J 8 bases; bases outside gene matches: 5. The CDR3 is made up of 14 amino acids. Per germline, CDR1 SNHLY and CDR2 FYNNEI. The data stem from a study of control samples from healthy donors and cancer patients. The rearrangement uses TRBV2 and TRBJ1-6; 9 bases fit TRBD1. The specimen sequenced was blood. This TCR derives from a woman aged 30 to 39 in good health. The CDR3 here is CASRGQGADSPLHF. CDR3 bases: TGTGCCAGCAGGGGACAGGGAGCGGATTCACCCCTCCACTTT.